The text below deals with one T cell receptor (beta chain). Antigen unknown. This entry belongs to a study of blood T cells in healthy people across ages. Study results and limitations: While age rose, TCR beta diversity per million T cells dropped in a roughly linear way.

Through a sample-barcoded 5' primer and a J-beta primer mix, a second PCR was run for 7 to 11 cycles. TCRdb itself ran the 5' RACE reads through MiXCR, one entry per CDR3 protein. In the table there are some 1 million distinct CDR3 sequences, 40% to 45% of which are singletons. This CDR3 spans 17 amino acids. The sequenced sample was blood. The receptor was derived from a woman in her sixties in good health. This chain uses TRBV21-1 with TRBJ2-3; TRBD2, the table's D call, lacks a check against the DNA. TRBV21-1 is listed as a pseudogene. The CDR3 coding sequence is TGTGCCAGCAGCAAAGGTCCGGAGGGTTCTAGCACAGATACGCAGTATTTT. Protein sequence: CASSKGPEGSSTDTQYF.